The next 9 T cell receptor beta chains were all read from a single sample in a study of blood T cells in healthy people across ages. Together with a sample-barcoded 5' primer, a J-beta primer mix was included in a second PCR lasting about 7 to 12 cycles. A single record per CDR3 protein comes from TCRdb applying MiXCR to the 5' RACE reads. Of approximately 960,000 distinct CDR3 sequences listed, about 29% are singletons. This same sample was also taken into another study, of T cells of mothers and their children.

The sequencing input was blood. The receptor source for this set is a middle-aged woman in good health.

Ten or more counts support this clonotype. The chain joins TRBV6-2 or TRBV6-3 to TRBJ2-7; 10 nucleotides agree with TRBD2. The CDR3 extends over 13 amino acids. The germline V gene encodes CDR1 MNHEY and CDR2 SVGEGT. J lost 8 bases, V lost 6 bases, and 7 bases had no gene match. The CDR3 is CASRTGTSVQQYF. CDR3 sequence (DNA): TGTGCCAGCAGAACCGGGACTAGCGTCCAGCAGTACTTC.

This rearrangement joins TRBV28 to TRBJ1-5; D is unresolved. This CDR3 contains 13 residues. CDR1 and CDR2 (germline): MDHEN, SYDVKM. V dropped 3 bases and J dropped 5 bases, with 8 bases sitting between them. CDR3 residues: CASSFEGDQPQHF. CDR3 nucleotides: TGTGCCAGCAGTTTCGAGGGTGATCAGCCCCAGCATTTT.

This clonotype was counted at least ten times. The chain is built from TRBV30 and TRBJ2-7; 11 positions match TRBD1. V gave up 1 base and J gave up 3 bases; unmatched junction bases: 17. CDR1 and CDR2 from the germline V gene are GTSNPN and SVGIG (reference sequence). The CDR3 is 19 amino acids. The CDR3: CAWSGRTGGPLRLDYEQYF. Here the CDR3 DNA reads TGTGCCTGGAGTGGCCGGACAGGGGGCCCCCTCCGCCTTGACTACGAGCAGTACTTC.

The chain employs TRBV4-2 and TRBJ1-2; D is possibly TRBD1 (5 bases). CDR1 and CDR2 (germline): LGHNA, YNFKEQ. This CDR3 has 15 residues. V lost 4 bases and J lost 3, with 15 bases in between. CDR3 DNA: TGTGCCAGCAGCCCCCGGACCGGGACGGACTATGGCTACACCTTC. Translating it yields CASSPRTGTDYGYTF.

This clonotype was recorded a few times. The chain has TRBV20-1 and TRBJ2-3; no clear D. Germline CDR1 reads DFQATT; CDR2 reads SNEGSKA (reference sequence). V dropped 6 bases and J dropped 0 bases, with 16 bases sitting between them. CDR3 size: 15 residues. The CDR3 loop is CSAPFSYSSTDTQYF. For the CDR3, the DNA is TGCAGTGCCCCATTCTCATATTCTAGCACAGATACGCAGTATTTT.

This clonotype has more than one count but fewer than ten. The rearrangement joins TRBV2 to TRBJ2-3; possible D gene TRBD1, 6 bases. Trimming stripped 2 bases from V and 0 bases from J, with 15 bases between. The germline V gene encodes CDR1 SNHLY and CDR2 FYNNEI. The CDR3 is 17 amino acids. CDR3 DNA sequence: TGTGCCAGCAGTGAACCAGGACAGTACCTTAGCACAGATACGCAGTATTTT. This gives the protein CASSEPGQYLSTDTQYF.

As for this clonotype: This may be a read error, as it is one base from a much larger clone. The J gene is TRBJ1-5, the V gene TRBV25-1, with 7 nucleotides matching TRBD1. Germline CDR1 and CDR2: MGHDK and SYGVNS. The CDR3 runs 14 residues. Trimming removed 4 bases from V and 6 bases from J; junction bases left unmatched: 6. CDR3: CASSGQGGSQPQHF. The CDR3 DNA is TGTGCCAGCAGTGGACAGGGTGGCAGTCAGCCCCAGCATTTT.

The rearrangement joins TRBV2 to TRBJ2-3, with 12 positions matching TRBD1. J lost 6 bases, V lost 7 bases, and 11 bases had no gene match. The CDR3 consists of 16 residues. Germline-derived CDR1 and CDR2 are SNHLY and FYNNEI. The CDR3 region has the DNA TGTGCCAGCAACAATCCGGGACAGGGGGCCAGGGATACGCAGTATTTT. Amino acids: CASNNPGQGARDTQYF.

A remark on this clonotype: The junction departs from germline at one end; a sequencing error may be responsible. The chain employs TRBV9 and TRBJ1-2; 7 bases fit TRBD1. This CDR3 comprises 16 residues. Germline-derived CDR1 and CDR2 are SGDLS and YYNGEE. CDR3 DNA: TGTGCCAGCGGCGTAGACCCGGACAGGAGATCCTATGGCTACACCTTC. Protein: CASGVDPDRRSYGYTF.